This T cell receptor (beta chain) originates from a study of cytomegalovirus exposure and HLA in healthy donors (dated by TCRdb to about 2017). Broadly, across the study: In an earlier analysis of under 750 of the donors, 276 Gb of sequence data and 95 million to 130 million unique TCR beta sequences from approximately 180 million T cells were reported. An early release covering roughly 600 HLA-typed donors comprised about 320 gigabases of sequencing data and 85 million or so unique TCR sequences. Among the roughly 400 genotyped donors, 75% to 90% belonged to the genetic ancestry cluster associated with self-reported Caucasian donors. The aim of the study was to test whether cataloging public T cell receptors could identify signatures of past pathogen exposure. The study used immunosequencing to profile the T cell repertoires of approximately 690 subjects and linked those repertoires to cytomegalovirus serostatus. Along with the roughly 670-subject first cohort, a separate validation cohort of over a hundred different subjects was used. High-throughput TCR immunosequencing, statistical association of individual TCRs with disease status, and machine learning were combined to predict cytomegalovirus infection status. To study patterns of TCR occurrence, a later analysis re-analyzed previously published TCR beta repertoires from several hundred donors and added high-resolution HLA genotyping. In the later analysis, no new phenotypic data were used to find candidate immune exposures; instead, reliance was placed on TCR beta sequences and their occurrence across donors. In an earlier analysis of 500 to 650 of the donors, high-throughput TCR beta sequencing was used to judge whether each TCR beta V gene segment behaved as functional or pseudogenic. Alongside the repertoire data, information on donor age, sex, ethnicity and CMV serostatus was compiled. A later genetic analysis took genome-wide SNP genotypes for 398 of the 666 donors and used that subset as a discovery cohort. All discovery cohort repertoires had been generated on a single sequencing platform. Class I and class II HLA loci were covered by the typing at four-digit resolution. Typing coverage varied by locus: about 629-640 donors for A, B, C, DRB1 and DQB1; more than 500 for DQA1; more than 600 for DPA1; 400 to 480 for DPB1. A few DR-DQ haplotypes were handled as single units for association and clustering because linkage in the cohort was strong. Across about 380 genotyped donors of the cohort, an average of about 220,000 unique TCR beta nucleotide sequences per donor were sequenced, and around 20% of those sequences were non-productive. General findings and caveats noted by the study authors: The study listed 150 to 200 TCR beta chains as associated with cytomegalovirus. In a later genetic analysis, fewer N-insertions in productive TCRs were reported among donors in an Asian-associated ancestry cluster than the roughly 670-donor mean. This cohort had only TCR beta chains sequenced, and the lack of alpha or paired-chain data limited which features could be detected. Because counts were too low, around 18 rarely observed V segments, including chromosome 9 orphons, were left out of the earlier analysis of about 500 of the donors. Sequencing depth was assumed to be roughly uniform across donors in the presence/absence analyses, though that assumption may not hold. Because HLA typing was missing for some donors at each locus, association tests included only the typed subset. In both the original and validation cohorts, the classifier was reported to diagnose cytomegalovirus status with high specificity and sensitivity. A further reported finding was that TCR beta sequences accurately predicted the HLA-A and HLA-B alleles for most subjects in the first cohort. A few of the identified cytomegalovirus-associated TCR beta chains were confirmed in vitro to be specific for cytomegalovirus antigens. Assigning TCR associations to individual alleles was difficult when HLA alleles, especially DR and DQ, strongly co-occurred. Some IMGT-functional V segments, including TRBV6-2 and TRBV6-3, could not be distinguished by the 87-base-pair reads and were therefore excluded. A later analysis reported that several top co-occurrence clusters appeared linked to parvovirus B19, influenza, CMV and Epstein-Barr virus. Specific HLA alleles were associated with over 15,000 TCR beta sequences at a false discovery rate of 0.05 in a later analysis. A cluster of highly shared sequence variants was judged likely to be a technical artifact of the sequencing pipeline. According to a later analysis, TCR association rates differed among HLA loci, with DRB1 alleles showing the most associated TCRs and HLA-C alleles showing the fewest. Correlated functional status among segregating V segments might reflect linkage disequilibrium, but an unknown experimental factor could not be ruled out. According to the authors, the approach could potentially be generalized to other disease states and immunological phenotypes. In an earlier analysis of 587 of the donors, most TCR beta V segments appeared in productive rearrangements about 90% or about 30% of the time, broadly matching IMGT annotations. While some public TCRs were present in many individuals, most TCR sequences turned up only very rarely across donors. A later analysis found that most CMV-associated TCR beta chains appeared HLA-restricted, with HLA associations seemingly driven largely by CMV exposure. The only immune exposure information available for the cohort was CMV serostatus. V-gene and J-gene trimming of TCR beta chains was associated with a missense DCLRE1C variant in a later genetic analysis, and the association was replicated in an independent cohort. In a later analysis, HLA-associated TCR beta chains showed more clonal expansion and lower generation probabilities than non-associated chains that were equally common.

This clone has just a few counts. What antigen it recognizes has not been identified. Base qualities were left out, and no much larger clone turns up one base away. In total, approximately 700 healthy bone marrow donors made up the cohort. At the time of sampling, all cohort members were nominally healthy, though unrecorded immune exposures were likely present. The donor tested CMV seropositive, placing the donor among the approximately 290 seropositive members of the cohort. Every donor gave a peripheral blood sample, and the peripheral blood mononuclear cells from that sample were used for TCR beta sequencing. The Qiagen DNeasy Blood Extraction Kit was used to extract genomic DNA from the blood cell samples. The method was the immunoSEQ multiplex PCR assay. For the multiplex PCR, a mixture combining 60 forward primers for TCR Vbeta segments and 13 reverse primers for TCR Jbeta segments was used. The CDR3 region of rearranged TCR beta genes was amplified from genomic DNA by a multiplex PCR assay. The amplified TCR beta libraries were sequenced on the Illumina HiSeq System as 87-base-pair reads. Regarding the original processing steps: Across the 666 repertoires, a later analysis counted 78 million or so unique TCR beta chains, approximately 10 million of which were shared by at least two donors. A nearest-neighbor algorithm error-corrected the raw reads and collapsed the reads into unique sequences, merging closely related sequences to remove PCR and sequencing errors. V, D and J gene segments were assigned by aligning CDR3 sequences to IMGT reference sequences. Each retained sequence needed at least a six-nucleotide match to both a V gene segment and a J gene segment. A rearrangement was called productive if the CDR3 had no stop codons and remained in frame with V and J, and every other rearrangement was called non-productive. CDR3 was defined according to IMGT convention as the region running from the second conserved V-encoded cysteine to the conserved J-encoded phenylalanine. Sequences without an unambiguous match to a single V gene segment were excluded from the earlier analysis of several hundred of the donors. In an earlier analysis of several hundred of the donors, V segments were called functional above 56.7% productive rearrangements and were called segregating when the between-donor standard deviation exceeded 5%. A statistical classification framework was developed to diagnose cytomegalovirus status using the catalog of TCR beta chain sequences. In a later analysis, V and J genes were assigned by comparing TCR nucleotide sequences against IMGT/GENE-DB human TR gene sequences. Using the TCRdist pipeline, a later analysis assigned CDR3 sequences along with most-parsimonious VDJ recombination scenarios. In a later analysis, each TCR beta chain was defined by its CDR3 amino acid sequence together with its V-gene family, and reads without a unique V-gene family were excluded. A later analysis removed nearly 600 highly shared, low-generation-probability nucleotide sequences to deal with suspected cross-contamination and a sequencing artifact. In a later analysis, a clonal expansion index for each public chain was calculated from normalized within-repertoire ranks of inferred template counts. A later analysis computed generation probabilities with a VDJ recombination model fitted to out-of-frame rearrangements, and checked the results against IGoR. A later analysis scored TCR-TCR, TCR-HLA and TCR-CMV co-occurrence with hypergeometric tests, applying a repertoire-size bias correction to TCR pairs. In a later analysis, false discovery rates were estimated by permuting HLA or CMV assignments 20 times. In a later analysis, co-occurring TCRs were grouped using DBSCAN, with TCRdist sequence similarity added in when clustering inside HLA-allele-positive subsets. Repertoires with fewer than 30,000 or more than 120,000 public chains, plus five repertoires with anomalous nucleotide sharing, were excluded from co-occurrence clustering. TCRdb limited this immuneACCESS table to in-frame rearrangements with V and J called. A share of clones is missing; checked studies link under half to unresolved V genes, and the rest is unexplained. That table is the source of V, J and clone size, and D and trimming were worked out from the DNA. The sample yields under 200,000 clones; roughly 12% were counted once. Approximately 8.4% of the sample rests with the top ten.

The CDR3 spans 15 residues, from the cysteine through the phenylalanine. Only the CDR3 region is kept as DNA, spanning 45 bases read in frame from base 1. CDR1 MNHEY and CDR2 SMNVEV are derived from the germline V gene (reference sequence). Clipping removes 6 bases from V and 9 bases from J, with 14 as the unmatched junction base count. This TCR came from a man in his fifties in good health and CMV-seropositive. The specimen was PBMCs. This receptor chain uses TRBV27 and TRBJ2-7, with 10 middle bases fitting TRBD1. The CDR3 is CASSLYPGTGVRQYF. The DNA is TGTGCCAGCAGCCTATACCCCGGGACAGGGGTAAGGCAGTACTTC.